This passage covers 19 T cell receptor beta chains from one sample sequenced in a study of T cell responses to AZD1222 COVID-19 vaccine. Sequenced by immunoSEQ multiplex PCR; TCRdb stores in-frame clones only, minus some. The sample carries 55,000 to 90,000 clones, 84% recorded once. The sequenced sample was peripheral blood, obtained on day 0 of AZD1222 vaccination. Source of these receptors: an adult in good health.

The rearrangement uses TRBV28 and TRBJ1-1; 8 bases agree with TRBD1. This CDR3 has 16 amino acids. Germline V CDR1 and CDR2: MDHEN, SYDVKM. Losses at the gene ends were 8 bases for V and 4 bases for J; bases not matched to a gene: 15. The CDR3 loop is CASPRTGSSEGTEAFF. Here the CDR3 DNA reads TGTGCCAGCCCCAGGACAGGGAGTAGTGAAGGCACTGAAGCTTTCTTT.

The chain employs TRBV3-1 (or the pseudogene TRBV3-2) and TRBJ1-1; D call uncertain. Trimming pared 0 bases from V and 1 base from J, leaving 9 bases between. The CDR3 covers 15 residues. CDR1 is LGHDT and CDR2 is YNNKEL in the germline V gene (reference sequence). CDR3 in DNA: TGTGCCAGCAGCCAAGATGGACTGGCGAACACTGAAGCTTTCTTT. It codes for CASSQDGLANTEAFF.

J is TRBJ1-5 and V is TRBV28; 10 bases are shared with TRBD1. Germline V gene data show CDR1 as MDHEN and CDR2 as SYDVKM. The CDR3 loop spans 16 amino acids. Trimming at V came to 4 bases and at J to 5 bases, leaving 8 bases not matched to a gene. CDR3 sequence reads: CASSYPGQGLDQPQHF. As DNA, the CDR3 is TGTGCCAGCAGTTATCCGGGACAGGGGTTGGATCAGCCCCAGCATTTT. Supplemented by reference TRBV28 and TRBJ1-5, the full variable domain reads DVKVTQSSRYLVKRTGEKVFLECVQDMDHENMFWYRQDPGLGLRLIYFSYDVKMKEKGDIPEGYSVSREKKERFSLILESASTNQTSMYLCASSYPGQGLDQPQHFGDGTRLSIL.

This chain connects TRBV28 to TRBJ1-1; no clear D. CDR3 length: 14 amino acids. Trimming cost V 7 bases and J 6 bases, with 18 bases left between them. Germline V gene sequence: CDR1 MDHEN, CDR2 SYDVKM. The CDR3 DNA follows: TGTGCCAGCACCACGGGAGGGTATTTCGCTGAAGCTTTCTTT. Amino acid sequence: CASTTGGYFAEAFF.

The V gene is TRBV18, the J gene TRBJ2-3; the D is unclear. CDR3 length: 13 residues. Germline lookup yields CDR1 KGHSH and CDR2 LQKENI. Deletions cut 4 bases from V and 6 bases from J, with 11 bases between. The CDR3 protein is CASSQGLADTQYF. The CDR3 DNA is TGTGCCAGCTCACAAGGATTAGCCGATACGCAGTATTTT.

To note about this clone: At one end the junction does not follow the germline gene, possibly because of a read error. This sequence joins TRBV6-4 and TRBJ2-1; D uncertain. CDR1 and CDR2 (germline): MRHNA, SNTAGT. CDR3 length: 14 amino acids. The CDR3 sequence is CASSYSLGLNEQFF. Here the CDR3 DNA reads TGTGCCAGCAGTTACTCCCTAGGGCTGAATGAGCAGTTCTTC.

The rearrangement uses TRBV24-1 and TRBJ2-5; D gene ambiguous. The ends were cut back, 5 bases at V and 5 bases at J, with 8 bases in the middle. The germline V gene encodes CDR1 KGHDR and CDR2 SFDVKD. The CDR3 covers 12 residues. CDR3 sequence (DNA): TGTGCCACCAGTGCCGCCGCCGAGACCCAGTACTTC. This gives the protein CATSAAAETQYF.

The DNA for the CDR3 is TGTGCCAGCGAACTAGCGGAGAGCACAGATACGCAGTATTTT. Protein: CASELAESTDTQYF. This sequence joins TRBV6-5 and TRBJ2-3; 8 bases map to TRBD2. After removal of 8 bases from V and 0 bases from J, the junction contained 4 bases not matched to a gene. In germline, CDR1 is MNHEY, CDR2 SVGAGI. This CDR3 comprises 14 residues.

The count of this clone is one. The DNA of the CDR3 is TGTGCCAGCAGTGAATGGATTCAGAATCAGCCCCAGCATTTT. Its protein is CASSEWIQNQPQHF. The chain links TRBV25-1 to TRBJ1-5, with unresolved D. Germline V lookup: CDR1 MGHDK, CDR2 SYGVNS. The V end was cut by 1 base, the J end by 4 bases, with 8 bases between. This CDR3 contains 14 residues. Together with reference TRBV25-1 and TRBJ1-5, the CDR3 gives the full variable domain: EADIYQTPRYLVIGTGKKITLECSQTMGHDKMYWYQQDPGMELHLIHYSYGVNSTEKGDLSSESTVSRIRTEHFPLTLESARPSHTSQYLCASSEWIQNQPQHFGDGTRLSIL.

The chain has TRBV28 and TRBJ2-7, with 13 bases lining up with TRBD2. CDR3 size: 18 residues. Losses at the gene ends were 8 bases for V and 0 bases for J; bases not matched to a gene: 13. Germline V gives CDR1 MDHEN, CDR2 SYDVKM. CDR3 region: CASRTATSGGAPSYEQYF. CDR3 coding DNA: TGTGCCAGCCGAACCGCTACTAGCGGGGGGGCCCCCTCCTACGAGCAGTACTTC.

The chain combines TRBV6-1 with TRBJ1-5, with 7 bases lining up with TRBD1. V lost 3 bases to trimming and J lost 4 bases; unmatched junction nucleotides: 3. CDR1 is MNHNS, CDR2 SASEGT, per germline. The length of the CDR3 is 14 residues. CDR3 coding DNA: TGTGCCAGCAGTGATGGGACAGTAAATCAGCCCCAGCATTTT. This codes for CASSDGTVNQPQHF.

This chain connects TRBV13 to TRBJ1-5; perhaps TRBD1 as D (5 bases). The germline V gene encodes CDR1 PRHDT and CDR2 FYEKMQ (reference sequence). The CDR3 totals 15 residues. V was clipped by 0 bases and J by 7 bases, with 13 bases between them. The CDR3 coding sequence is TGTGCCAGCAGCTTAGGACAGGCGGGAGGGCAGCCCCAGCATTTT. This encodes CASSLGQAGGQPQHF.

The rearrangement joins TRBV28 to TRBJ1-2; D is uncertain. Germline assignment: CDR1 MDHEN and CDR2 SYDVKM. The CDR3 is 15 amino acids. Trimming took off 3 bases at V and 3 bases at J, with 14 bases between the two ends. The CDR3 is CASSLSAATYYGYTF. The DNA of the CDR3 is TGTGCCAGCAGTTTGTCCGCGGCTACTTACTATGGCTACACCTTC.

This rearrangement joins TRBV11-2 to TRBJ1-6; TRBD1 matches at 7 bases. In germline, CDR1 is SGHAT, CDR2 FQNNGV. V was clipped by 5 bases and J by 9 bases; unmatched bases: 10. CDR3 size: 15 residues. The CDR3 protein is CASSVDRAGASPLHF. In DNA, the CDR3 is TGTGCCAGCAGCGTCGACAGGGCTGGAGCTTCACCCCTCCACTTT.

The chain is built from TRBV29-1 and TRBJ1-1; 7 nucleotides agree with TRBD1. V shed 6 bases and J 6 bases; nucleotides not matched to a gene: 13. The CDR3 is made up of 14 amino acids. The germline V gene encodes CDR1 SQVTM and CDR2 ANQGSEA. CDR3 DNA: TGCAGCGTCTACTCGGACAGGACTTTTCCTGAAGCTTTCTTT. Its translation is CSVYSDRTFPEAFF.

Comments on this clone: This sample also contains other DNA sequences that code for the same CDR3. This chain uses TRBV19 with TRBJ1-1; maybe TRBD1 (5 bases). Germline V gene lookup returns CDR1 LNHDA and CDR2 SQIVND (reference sequence). Trimming left V 9 bases short and J 1 base short, with 12 bases between. This CDR3 contains 13 residues. The CDR3 region has the DNA TGTGCCAGCATACCGGGGCAGAACACTGAAGCTTTCTTT. Its protein is CASIPGQNTEAFF.

The chain joins TRBV28 to TRBJ1-2; possibly TRBD1 for D (6 bases). Per the germline V gene, CDR1 is MDHEN and CDR2 is SYDVKM. Trimming left V 4 bases short and J 1 base short, with 19 bases between. The length of the CDR3 is 17 residues. The CDR3 loop is CASSSFTGAQGNYGYTF. For the CDR3, the DNA is TGTGCCAGCAGTTCCTTTACGGGGGCGCAAGGTAACTATGGCTACACCTTC.

This clone was seen more than once but under ten times. CDR3 in amino acids: CAWSSTVTDTQYF. DNA for the CDR3: TGTGCCTGGAGTTCGACTGTCACAGATACGCAGTATTTT. The chain joins TRBV30 to TRBJ2-3; D is undetermined. CDR3 length equals 13 residues. Germline lookup yields CDR1 GTSNPN and CDR2 SVGIG (reference sequence). V lost 2 bases to trimming and J lost 2 bases, with 8 bases between them.

This clone was detected only once. The V and J genes are TRBV29-1 and TRBJ2-7; D might be TRBD1 or TRBD2, each matching 5 bases. The germline CDR1 and CDR2 sequences are SQVTM and ANQGSEA. Between the trimmed V and J ends, which lost 7 bases and 6 bases, there was a span of 13 bases. The CDR3 runs 11 residues. For the CDR3, the DNA is TGCAGCGCGAGAGGGGTATCCGAGCAGTACTTC. It translates to CSARGVSEQYF.